This T cell receptor beta chain was captured by sequencing in a study of T-cell memory formation after mild COVID-19. TCRdb recomputed calls from the 5' RACE reads with MiXCR, one row per CDR3 protein. The table shows roughly 130,000 distinct CDR3 sequences, with about 6.5% occurring only once. This clonotype was seen a few times. The sample taken for sequencing was PBMCs or a T cell subset sorted from them (not recorded which). The sequence derives from an adult woman who had mild COVID-19 (a few samples of this study predate the infection). Cell type and time point are not known.

The CDR3 protein is CSARTPNSASPLHF. In nucleotides, the CDR3 is TGCAGTGCTAGGACACCCAATTCGGCTTCACCCCTCCACTTT. The chain recombines TRBV20-1 with TRBJ1-6; D gene ambiguous. Trimming pared 3 bases from V and 9 bases from J, leaving 15 bases between. Germline V gene sequence: CDR1 DFQATT, CDR2 SNEGSKA (reference sequence). The CDR3 length is 14 residues.